This T cell receptor (beta chain) was sequenced during a study of human T cells and chemical hapten exposure. Study context: A patient group, mainly female, showed alopecia areata, totalis or universalis. The study, taken as a whole, reports: Relative to control repertoires, expanded TCRs gave rise to significantly more large CDR3 similarity clusters.

Documented time point: pre-sensitization, week 0. Treatment defined: therapeutic diphenylcyclopropenone sensitization with weekly scalp DPC. This clonotype was counted many times. As yet, its antigen is unknown. CDR3 length equals 16 residues. After removal of 0 bases from V and 2 bases from J, the junction contained 2 bases not matched to a gene. Germline loops: CDR1 SGHRS, CDR2 YFSETQ. TCRdb used MiXCR to reprocess the RACE reads, holding one entry per CDR3 protein. This sample carries roughly 250,000 distinct CDR3 sequences, 7.5% to 9% of them seen once, and the ten largest clones take 2% to 2.5%. The J gene is TRBJ2-1, the V gene TRBV5-1; TRBD1 matches 10 bases. The clonotype originates from a woman aged 40 to 50 with alopecia areata. Some clones in this sample may be carry-over from other donors' samples. The sample in question was whole blood, obtained in connection with sensitization to the hapten diphenylcyclopropenone (DPC). DNA for the CDR3: TGCGCCAGCAGCTTGGGGGGACAGGGGCCCTACAATGAGCAGTTCTTC. The encoded protein is CASSLGGQGPYNEQFF.